The 5 T cell receptor beta chains below come from one sample, sequenced in a study of T-cell memory formation after mild COVID-19. TCRdb re-analysed the 5' RACE reads in MiXCR, keeping a single row per CDR3 protein. In the table there are 540,000 or so distinct CDR3 sequences, around 21% of which are singletons. Sequencing was performed on PBMCs or a T cell subset sorted from them (not recorded which). These receptors originate from an adult woman who had mild COVID-19 (a few samples of this study predate the infection). Cell type and time point are not known.

In this sample, this clonotype turned up a few times. The chain has TRBV27 and TRBJ1-2; 7 nucleotides line up with TRBD1. Losses at the gene ends were 4 bases for V and 2 bases for J; bases not matched to a gene: 4. CDR1 is MNHEY and CDR2 is SMNVEV in the germline V gene (reference sequence). The CDR3 contains 14 residues. CDR3: CASSWDRGNYGYTF. CDR3 DNA: TGTGCCAGCAGTTGGGACAGAGGGAACTATGGCTACACCTTC.

The rearrangement links TRBV20-1 to TRBJ2-5; 7 bases map to TRBD1. This CDR3 has 13 amino acids. After removal of 4 bases from V and 4 bases from J, the junction contained 6 bases not matched to a gene. Germline V CDR1 and CDR2: DFQATT, SNEGSKA (reference sequence). DNA of the CDR3: TGCAGTGCTAAGAGGGGGCTAGCAGAGACCCAGTACTTC. This sequence encodes CSAKRGLAETQYF.

The sample holds a few counts of this clonotype. The chain employs TRBV15 and TRBJ1-4; D gene ambiguous. Trimming removed 5 bases from V and 7 bases from J, with 5 bases in between. The CDR3 is 11 residues long. Germline values: CDR1 LNHNV, CDR2 YYDKDF (reference sequence). The CDR3 DNA follows: TGTGCCACCAGCTTAAGTGAAAAACTGTTTTTT. Translation gives CATSLSEKLFF.

The V gene is TRBV7-9, the J gene TRBJ2-7; 7 bases match TRBD1. With 5 bases clipped from V and 4 bases from J, the junction kept 11 bases outside the gene matches. Germline V gives CDR1 SEHNR, CDR2 FQNEAQ (reference sequence). The CDR3 loop spans 15 amino acids. The CDR3 DNA reads TGTGCCAGCAGCCCAACGTGGACAGGACGTTACGAGCAGTACTTC. Translated: CASSPTWTGRYEQYF.

This clonotype was seen repeatedly, ten times or more. The rearrangement links TRBV11-1 to TRBJ2-1, with unresolved D. V was pared by 6 bases and J by 5 bases, with 14 bases between. Germline-derived CDR1 and CDR2 are SGHAT and FQDESV (reference sequence). This CDR3 is 14 amino acids long. This chain's CDR3 is CASSVSNFDNEQFF. The CDR3 nucleotides read TGTGCCAGCAGTGTCAGTAATTTCGACAATGAGCAGTTCTTC.